This is a list of T cell receptor beta chains from one sample in a study of blood T cell repertoires in COVID-19. Some clones are missing from TCRdb's copy, which holds only in-frame ones; the method was immunoSEQ multiplex PCR. Of more than 85,000 clones in the sample, roughly 85% were seen once. The sequenced sample was peripheral blood. The receptors shown here come from a woman aged 55-69 years with acute or convalescent COVID-19. Each CDR3 is given without its conserved first and last residue.

V	J	CDR3
TRBV29-1	TRBJ2-7	SVGRETATDPSEQY
TRBV19	TRBJ1-1	ATTDLDMNTEAF
TRBV6-5	TRBJ1-1	ASSTAGAEAF
TRBV6-1	TRBJ2-2	ASSESGLAGAGELF
TRBV18	TRBJ1-4	ASSLDRFEKLF
TRBV5-4	TRBJ1-2	ASRYTGDNYGYT
TRBV30	TRBJ2-1	AWSGRGQGKNEQF
TRBV29-1	TRBJ1-1	SVGGGPGSEAF
TRBV19	TRBJ1-2	ASSTPGHGAWGYT
TRBV12-3/TRBV12-4	TRBJ2-5	ASSLGGKTQY
TRBV9	TRBJ1-3	ASSVAPGSVGNTIY
TRBV19	TRBJ1-4	ASNPTGAAEKLF
TRBV5-1	TRBJ1-3	ASSLGGDWLRSGNTIY
TRBV28	TRBJ1-1	ATQEGTRQAF
TRBV30	TRBJ2-3	AWTPGTGGNTQY
TRBV21-1	TRBJ1-5	ASSPMEENQPQH
TRBV19	TRBJ2-1	ASGRQGFLEQF
TRBV12-3/TRBV12-4	TRBJ2-3	ASKEELVDTQY
TRBV10-2	TRBJ1-5	ASSLQGGQPQH
TRBV7-3	TRBJ2-1	ASSWGQGSDEQF
TRBV6-5	TRBJ2-7	ASSITVEYEQY
TRBV19	TRBJ1-1	ASSPGGVQAF
TRBV6-5	TRBJ1-5	ASRQQGSGQPQH
TRBV6-5	TRBJ1-1	ASSRTREFAEAF
TRBV6-5	TRBJ1-5	ASRPLGQRNQPQH
TRBV20-1	TRBJ2-1	SAGGDRQF
TRBV5-1	TRBJ2-7	ASSLGDRDTYEQY
TRBV30	TRBJ2-7	AWSGQDEEQY
TRBV28	TRBJ1-5	ASETKGQGNQPQH
TRBV28	TRBJ2-7	ASSSKPGQGQQY
TRBV27	TRBJ2-7	ASSFGDRELYEQY
TRBV25-1	TRBJ1-2	ASSESGGAYGYT
TRBV11-2	TRBJ1-4	ASSPNTGTVIEKLF
TRBV19	TRBJ2-7	ATRGRDEQY
TRBV4-3	TRBJ2-2	ASSQDLAGHTGELF
TRBV18	TRBJ2-7	ATSRAGSPYEQY
TRBV28	TRBJ1-4	ASSSPETGGREKLF
TRBV7-2	TRBJ2-1	ASSVMTSGSFNEQF
TRBV4-1	TRBJ2-3	ASSLVGLGPDTQY
TRBV28	TRBJ1-3	ASSTAQGKGGNTIY
TRBV6-4	TRBJ1-1	ASSQQANTEAF
TRBV27	TRBJ2-5	ASSLIGGSGETQY